This TCR beta chain was sequenced during a study of shared clonotypes between healthy human individuals. The method was immunoSEQ multiplex PCR; TCRdb's version includes in-frame clones alone and lacks a portion of them. This sample has about 2 million clones, with 90% to 95% found just once. Trimming took 11 bases from V and 4 from J; bases not matched to a gene: 14. Per germline, CDR1 ENHRY and CDR2 SYGVKD. CDR3 size: 15 residues. The sequence came from a man between 18 and 35 years old in good health. The V gene is TRBV10-3, the J gene TRBJ2-1; 7 nucleotides line up with TRBD1. The sequenced material came from naive CD4+ T cells sorted from blood. Regarding subset: CD45RA+ positively selected. CDR3 sequence: CAVSYGTEFYNEQFF. CDR3 in DNA: TGTGCCGTCTCCTACGGGACAGAATTTTACAATGAGCAGTTCTTC.